One and the same sample provided the 27 T cell receptor beta chains below, sequenced in a study of OX40 agonist ivuxolimab in advanced cancers. The method was immunoSEQ multiplex PCR; TCRdb's version includes in-frame clones alone and lacks a portion of them. Of tens of thousands of clones in the sample, 90% were seen once. Specimen: CD4+ or CD8+ T cells sorted from blood, collected in a trial of the OX40 agonist ivuxolimab. These receptors all stem from an adult with an advanced solid tumor such as melanoma, head and neck, liver or kidney cancer.

The chain links TRBV7-3 to TRBJ2-3; 9 bases agree with TRBD1. Germline loops: CDR1 SGHTA, CDR2 FQGTGA. J gave up 4 bases and V 3 bases, and 2 bases lay outside the gene matches. This CDR3 has 14 residues. DNA for the CDR3: TGTGCCAGCAGCTTGGGACAGGGCGCAGATACGCAGTATTTT. This codes for CASSLGQGADTQYF.

This clone was counted a few times. V gene TRBV6-5 combines with J gene TRBJ1-1; TRBD1 matches at 7 bases. After removal of 7 bases from V and 11 bases from J, the junction contained 7 bases not matched to a gene. The CDR3 contains 11 residues. Germline loops: CDR1 MNHEY, CDR2 SVGAGI. In DNA form, the CDR3 reads TGTGCCAGCACCCTACAGGGGTGGGCTTTCTTT. Amino acid sequence: CASTLQGWAFF.

V and J are TRBV5-4 and TRBJ2-3, with TRBD2 matching 12 bases. This CDR3 contains 18 residues. Germline loops: CDR1 SGHNT, CDR2 YYREEE (reference sequence). The J segment lost 0 bases and the V segment lost 2 bases, leaving 7 bases of the junction unmatched. CDR3 protein: CASSFRLAGAPSTDTQYF. Here the CDR3 DNA reads TGTGCCAGCAGCTTTCGACTAGCGGGGGCCCCTAGCACAGATACGCAGTATTTT.

This clone was seen once. This chain links TRBV19 with TRBJ2-2; maybe TRBD1 (5 bases). V dropped 5 bases and J dropped 0 bases, with 10 bases sitting between them. This CDR3 comprises 15 residues. Germline V gene data show CDR1 as LNHDA and CDR2 as SQIVND (reference sequence). CDR3 in DNA: TGTGCCAGTAGTCCATGGACAACGAACACCGGGGAGCTGTTTTTT. It yields the protein CASSPWTTNTGELFF.

The rearrangement joins TRBV7-2 to TRBJ1-5, with D perhaps TRBD1 (5 bases). The V and J ends lost 4 bases and 5 bases respectively, with 9 bases between them. In germline, CDR1 is SGHTA, CDR2 FQGNSA. The CDR3 covers 13 residues. DNA of the CDR3: TGTGCCAGCAGCTCGCAACAGGATCAGCCCCAGCATTTT. Residues: CASSSQQDQPQHF.

The chain is built from TRBV1 and TRBJ1-1; TRBD1, as called in the table, went unchecked against the DNA. TRBV1 is described as a pseudogene. The CDR3 contains 17 residues. CDR3 loop: CTSSQVPLQGRRTEAFF. The CDR3 nucleotides read TGCACCAGCAGCCAGGTCCCCTTACAGGGAAGAAGGACTGAAGCTTTCTTT.

This clone was detected only a few times. CDR3 protein: CASSSPGTGNRETQYF. The CDR3, as DNA: TGTGCCAGCAGTTCACCCGGGACAGGTAATCGAGAGACCCAGTACTTC. This sequence joins TRBV28 and TRBJ2-5; TRBD1 matches 8 bases. Germline V gene lookup returns CDR1 MDHEN and CDR2 SYDVKM. The V segment lost 4 bases and the J segment 4 bases; nucleotides outside the gene matches: 11. This CDR3 has 16 amino acids.

This sequence joins TRBV7-9 and TRBJ2-5; 10 nucleotides align to TRBD2. This CDR3 is built from 16 residues. Germline trimming cut 5 bases from V and 6 bases from J; bases unmatched to any gene: 12. Germline V gives CDR1 SEHNR, CDR2 FQNEAQ (reference sequence). In nucleotides, the CDR3 is TGTGCCAGCAGCCCGCAGGGAGCGGGGGGGGTAAAGACCCAGTACTTC. This sequence encodes CASSPQGAGGVKTQYF.

J is TRBJ1-4 and V is TRBV5-6; maybe TRBD1 (6 bases). The CDR3 sequence is 15 residues long. Trimming cost V 1 base and J 8 bases, with 15 bases left between them. Germline loops: CDR1 SGHDT, CDR2 YYEEEE. The CDR3: CASSLIGGAEEKLFF. CDR3 nucleotide sequence: TGTGCCAGCAGCTTGATTGGGGGGGCAGAGGAAAAACTGTTTTTT.

This rearrangement joins TRBV30 to TRBJ2-5, with D maybe TRBD2 (7 bases). V was shortened by 1 base and J by 4 bases, with 13 bases between the two germline ends. CDR1 is GTSNPN and CDR2 is SVGIG in the germline V gene (reference sequence). The CDR3 covers 14 residues. The CDR3 here is CAWSGGGGGETQYF. The CDR3 DNA reads as TGTGCCTGGAGTGGGGGCGGGGGCGGAGAGACCCAGTACTTC.

The chain links TRBV10-1 to TRBJ1-4; D uncertain. The CDR3 consists of 16 residues. Deletions cut 0 bases from V and 3 bases from J, with 11 bases between. Germline CDR1 and CDR2: WNHNN and SYGVQD (reference sequence). The CDR3 DNA sequence: TGCGCCAGCAGTGAGTCGACGGGTAATCCTAATGAAAAACTGTTTTTT. It encodes CASSESTGNPNEKLFF.

This CDR3 reads CASSTDGNQPQHF. The CDR3 bases are TGCGCCAGCAGCACGGACGGAAATCAGCCCCAGCATTTT. V is TRBV5-1 and J is TRBJ1-5; no definite D call. Deletions cut 4 bases from V and 4 bases from J, with 9 bases between. The CDR3 contains 13 residues. Germline V lookup: CDR1 SGHRS, CDR2 YFSETQ.

The chain links TRBV7-3 to TRBJ2-5; no firm D call. CDR3 length: 16 residues. V gave up 7 bases and J gave up 3 bases, with 21 bases separating them. CDR1 is SGHTA and CDR2 is FQGTGA in the germline V gene. This CDR3 reads CASTHRRAPTKETQYF. The CDR3 DNA reads TGTGCCAGCACCCATAGACGGGCCCCAACCAAAGAGACCCAGTACTTC.

The chain is built from TRBV6-1 and TRBJ2-5; D gene unclear. The CDR3 is made up of 11 amino acids. V shed 1 base and J shed 12 bases, with 9 bases lying between them. The germline gives CDR1 MNHNS, CDR2 SASEGT. The CDR3 here is CASSEDPVKYF. CDR3 bases: TGTGCCAGCAGTGAAGATCCGGTTAAGTACTTC.

This chain connects TRBV4-1 to TRBJ2-3, with D unresolved. V lost 0 bases to trimming and J lost 5 bases, with 12 bases between them. The CDR3 loop spans 15 amino acids. In germline, CDR1 is MGHRA, CDR2 YSYEKL. The CDR3 reads CASSQEVDLRDTQYF. The CDR3 DNA reads as TGCGCCAGCAGCCAAGAAGTGGATTTGAGAGATACGCAGTATTTT.

The chain combines TRBV7-9 with TRBJ1-2; D uncertain. Germline V gene data show CDR1 as SEHNR and CDR2 as FQNEAQ (reference sequence). Trimming cost V 2 bases and J 3 bases, with 7 bases left between them. CDR3 size: 13 residues. Here the CDR3 DNA reads TGTGCCAGCAGCTTAATCGGGGACTATGGCTACACCTTC. This encodes CASSLIGDYGYTF.

This chain joins TRBV27 and TRBJ2-2; 9 positions match TRBD2. Germline trimming cut 7 bases from V and 8 bases from J; bases unmatched to any gene: 17. Germline values: CDR1 MNHEY, CDR2 SMNVEV (reference sequence). CDR3 length: 17 amino acids. The CDR3 sequence: CASTTTSGLASLGELFF. The CDR3 nucleotides read TGTGCCAGCACCACTACTTCGGGACTAGCTTCGTTGGGGGAGCTGTTTTTT.

CDR3 sequence reads: CAIKRTENTEAFF. DNA for the CDR3: TGTGCCATCAAACGGACAGAGAACACTGAAGCTTTCTTT. This chain joins TRBV10-3 and TRBJ1-1; maybe TRBD1 (6 bases). The ends were cut back, 7 bases at V and 1 base at J, with 10 bases in the middle. Germline values: CDR1 ENHRY, CDR2 SYGVKD. CDR3 length: 13 residues.

The J gene is TRBJ2-7, the V gene TRBV5-1; 8 nucleotides line up with TRBD1. The CDR3 runs 15 residues. The J segment lost 2 bases and the V segment lost 2 bases, leaving 6 bases of the junction unmatched. Germline-derived CDR1 and CDR2 are SGHRS and YFSETQ. This CDR3 reads CASSLNRGRTYEQYF. The DNA of the CDR3 is TGCGCCAGCAGCTTAAACAGGGGGAGGACCTACGAGCAGTACTTC.

The chain employs TRBV19 and TRBJ1-4; no firm D call. With 5 bases removed from V and 0 bases from J, the gap between germline ends came to 10 bases. Germline values: CDR1 LNHDA, CDR2 SQIVND (reference sequence). The CDR3 runs 15 residues. CDR3 in amino acids: CASSGQSSTNEKLFF. CDR3 DNA sequence: TGTGCCAGTAGTGGGCAGTCGTCAACTAATGAAAAACTGTTTTTT. Full variable domain (missing parts from reference TRBV19 and TRBJ1-4): DGGITQSPKYLFRKEGQNVTLSCEQNLNHDAMYWYRQDPGQGLRLIYYSQIVNDFQKGDIAEGYSVSREKKESFPLTVTSAQKNPTAFYLCASSGQSSTNEKLFFGSGTQLSVL.

This clone was recorded once. This chain connects TRBV28 to TRBJ1-2, with 7 positions matching TRBD1. The V and J ends lost 4 bases and 3 bases, in that order; junction bases with no gene match: 17. Germline CDR1 is MDHEN and CDR2 is SYDVKM. The CDR3 sequence is 18 residues long. CDR3 sequence reads: CASSSVGQAFGTDYGYTF. The CDR3 DNA reads as TGTGCCAGCAGTTCCGTGGGGCAGGCTTTTGGGACAGACTATGGCTACACCTTC.

The genes are TRBV19 and TRBJ1-5; possibly TRBD1 for D (5 bases). CDR1 LNHDA and CDR2 SQIVND come from the germline V gene (reference sequence). V gave up 1 base and J gave up 2 bases, with 12 bases separating them. CDR3 size: 16 residues. The CDR3 coding sequence is TGTGCCAGTAGTATAGGACAGCGGGGCGGCAATCAGCCCCAGCATTTT. This codes for CASSIGQRGGNQPQHF.

In this sample, this clone turned up a few times. This chain links TRBV18 with TRBJ1-1, with 10 bases matching TRBD1. The CDR3 is 18 amino acids. V lost 3 bases and J lost 0; bases outside the gene matches: 10. Germline V gives CDR1 KGHSH, CDR2 LQKENI. Here the CDR3 reads CASSPDPLGTGVNTEAFF. CDR3 DNA sequence: TGTGCCAGCTCACCGGACCCTCTTGGGACAGGGGTGAACACTGAAGCTTTCTTT.

The V call is TRBV6-5, the J call TRBJ1-2; D gene uncertain. Germline CDR1 MNHEY, CDR2 SVGAGI. The CDR3 runs 12 residues. V was shortened by 2 bases and J by 4 bases, with 5 bases between the two germline ends. CDR3: CASSYELYGYTF. CDR3 bases: TGTGCCAGCAGTTACGAGCTCTATGGCTACACCTTC.

This rearrangement joins TRBV5-4 to TRBJ2-5; unclear D gene. The CDR3 consists of 17 residues. Per the germline V gene, CDR1 is SGHNT and CDR2 is YYREEE (reference sequence). V was shortened by 1 base and J by 1 base, with 17 bases between the two germline ends. In nucleotides, the CDR3 is TGTGCCAGCAGCTTGTGGTCGTACGCGCCCACCCAAGAGACCCAGTACTTC. Residues: CASSLWSYAPTQETQYF.

The CDR3 nucleotides read TGTGCCAGCCAAGTGAGGGGACCCAATCAGCCCCAGCATTTT. Translating it yields CASQVRGPNQPQHF. The chain recombines TRBV6-5 with TRBJ1-5; tentative D call: TRBD1 (5 bases). The CDR3 has 14 amino acids. V was shortened by 8 bases and J by 3 bases, with 14 bases between the two germline ends. Germline V gene data show CDR1 as MNHEY and CDR2 as SVGAGI.

J is TRBJ1-5 and V is TRBV7-8, with 9 positions matching TRBD1. The germline V gene has CDR1 SGHVS and CDR2 FQNEAQ. Trimming took 8 bases from V and 7 from J; bases not matched to a gene: 12. The CDR3 is 15 residues long. In nucleotides, the CDR3 is TGTGCCAGCCATAAGGGAGGACAGGGGCACCAGCCCCAGCATTTT. This codes for CASHKGGQGHQPQHF.